Below, 23 T cell receptor beta chains from the same sample are listed, as sequenced in a study of shared clonotypes between healthy human individuals. The repertoire was sequenced with immunoSEQ multiplex PCR; TCRdb's copy has only in-frame clones and lacks some. The sample has about a million clones; around 76% are singletons. Sequencing was carried out using memory CD4+ T cells sorted from blood. As to subset: CD45RA-negative fraction. The origin of the receptors is a man in his late teens or twenties in good health.

The chain is built from TRBV7-9 and TRBJ2-7, with TRBD1 matching 7 bases. CDR3 length: 15 residues. The V and J ends lost 5 bases and 6 bases, in that order; junction bases with no gene match: 13. Germline CDR1 SEHNR, CDR2 FQNEAQ (reference sequence). CDR3 sequence reads: CASSPQAAGGPEQYF. The DNA for the CDR3 is TGTGCCAGCAGCCCACAGGCGGCAGGGGGACCCGAGCAGTACTTC.

The V gene is TRBV7-2, the J gene TRBJ1-1; the D is unclear. Germline V CDR1 and CDR2: SGHTA, FQGNSA. This CDR3 spans 15 amino acids. Trimming removed 5 bases at V and 1 base at J, with 14 bases between. The CDR3 DNA sequence: TGTGCCAGCAGCAAAGACGGAAAGGAGAACACTGAAGCTTTCTTT. Protein: CASSKDGKENTEAFF.

The V call is TRBV28, the J call TRBJ1-6, with 10 bases matching TRBD1. J gave up 13 bases and V 6 bases, and 12 bases lay outside the gene matches. CDR1 is MDHEN, CDR2 SYDVKM, per germline. CDR3 length: 15 amino acids. The CDR3 sequence: CASSLPGTGVGPLHF. Here the CDR3 DNA reads TGTGCCAGCAGCCTGCCAGGGACAGGGGTAGGGCCCCTCCACTTT.

The V call is TRBV23-1, the J call TRBJ1-5, with D maybe TRBD1 (5 bases). TRBV23-1 is an ORF, and what it does is uncertain. The length of the CDR3 is 13 residues. Trimming removed 7 bases at V and 3 bases at J, with 10 bases between. Here the CDR3 reads CASNEGPNQPQHF. In DNA form, the CDR3 reads TGCGCCAGCAATGAGGGGCCCAATCAGCCCCAGCATTTT.

V is TRBV6-5 and J is TRBJ2-3; D uncertain. CDR1 and CDR2 (germline): MNHEY, SVGAGI. The CDR3 contains 15 residues. Trimming stripped 6 bases from V and 3 bases from J, with 16 bases between. The CDR3 protein is CASSRIGEKTDTQYF. For the CDR3, the DNA is TGTGCCAGCAGCCGTATTGGCGAGAAAACAGATACGCAGTATTTT.

This clone is categorized as medium-sized. The chain links TRBV5-5 to TRBJ1-5, with D perhaps TRBD1 (5 bases). The V and J ends lost 4 bases and 7 bases respectively, with 12 bases between them. The germline gives CDR1 SGHKS, CDR2 YYEKEE (reference sequence). This CDR3 has 13 residues. Here the CDR3 reads CASSLIWDQPQHF. The CDR3 nucleotides are TGTGCCAGCAGCCTGATCTGGGACCAGCCCCAGCATTTT.

The rearrangement links TRBV21-1 to TRBJ2-3; no check of the table's D call, TRBD1, against the DNA was made. TRBV21-1 is a listed pseudogene. The CDR3 consists of 15 residues. CDR3 sequence (DNA): TGTGCCAGCAGCAAAAGTACAGTTAGCACAGATACGCAGTATTTT. Its protein is CASSKSTVSTDTQYF.

This clone was found once. This chain joins TRBV15 and TRBJ1-4; possible D gene TRBD1, 5 bases. Germline-derived CDR1 and CDR2 are LNHNV and YYDKDF (reference sequence). CDR3 length equals 15 residues. The V gene lost 4 bases and the J gene lost 8 bases, with 17 bases spanning the gap. CDR3 protein: CATSMSGTFSEKLFF. For the CDR3, the DNA is TGTGCCACCAGCATGTCAGGGACTTTTAGCGAAAAACTGTTTTTT.

A word on this clone: This likely stems from a read error, as it lies one base from a far larger clone. The chain employs TRBV7-3 and TRBJ2-2, with D unclear. Trimming pared 5 bases from V and 3 bases from J, leaving 4 bases between. The V gene's germline CDR1 is SGHTA and CDR2 FQGTGA. The CDR3 loop spans 12 amino acids. The CDR3 sequence: CASSTDTGELFF. DNA of the CDR3: TGTGCCAGCAGCACGGACACCGGGGAGCTGTTTTTT.

The chain carries TRBV7-9 and TRBJ2-5, with D maybe TRBD2 (5 bases). The germline V gene has CDR1 SEHNR and CDR2 FQNEAQ (reference sequence). The CDR3 loop spans 13 amino acids. Trimming took off 7 bases at V and 2 bases at J, with 11 bases between the two ends. The CDR3 spells CASTKEVQETQYF. CDR3 DNA: TGTGCCAGCACCAAGGAGGTACAAGAGACCCAGTACTTC.

The rearrangement joins TRBV2 to TRBJ2-7, with D maybe TRBD1 (6 bases). The CDR3 runs to 14 residues. CDR1 is SNHLY and CDR2 is FYNNEI in the germline V gene. Deletions cut 0 bases from V and 3 bases from J, with 9 bases between. CDR3 sequence reads: CASSEAGQIYEQYF. In nucleotides, the CDR3 is TGTGCCAGCAGTGAAGCCGGACAGATCTACGAGCAGTACTTC. Supplemented by reference TRBV2 and TRBJ2-7, the full variable domain reads EPEVTQTPSHQVTQMGQEVILRCVPISNHLYFYWYRQILGQKVEFLVSFYNNEISEKSEIFDDQFSVERPDGSNFTLKIRSTKLEDSAMYFCASSEAGQIYEQYFGPGTRLTVT.

The CDR3 loop is CASRKADSGNTIYF. CDR3 bases: TGCGCCAGCAGGAAGGCCGACTCTGGAAACACCATATATTTT. This chain uses TRBV10-2 with TRBJ1-3; the D is unclear. Trimming pared 6 bases from V and 0 bases from J, leaving 9 bases between. This CDR3 region has 14 residues. CDR1 WSHSY and CDR2 SAAADI come from the germline V gene.

Comments on this clone: The sample has other DNA sequences that encode this CDR3 too. The chain has TRBV7-2 and TRBJ2-2; D gene ambiguous. Germline lookup yields CDR1 SGHTA and CDR2 FQGNSA. V was cut by 1 base and J by 4 bases, with 4 bases left in between. This CDR3 contains 13 residues. The CDR3 is CASSLGGTGELFF. The CDR3 DNA is TGTGCCAGCAGCTTAGGGGGCACCGGGGAGCTGTTTTTT.

This clone was counted a few times. This rearrangement joins TRBV5-4 to TRBJ1-6; 7 bases align to TRBD1. Germline loops: CDR1 SGHNT, CDR2 YYREEE (reference sequence). V lost 4 bases, J lost 5 bases, and 6 bases stayed unmatched. This CDR3 has 15 residues. For the CDR3, the DNA is TGTGCCAGCAGCCTTCGGACAGGAAATAATTCACCCCTCCACTTT. It codes for CASSLRTGNNSPLHF.

This clone was seen just once. The chain recombines TRBV10-3 with TRBJ2-3; the D gene is possibly TRBD2 (6 bases). The ends were cut back, 10 bases at V and 1 base at J, with 18 bases in the middle. Germline-derived CDR1 and CDR2 are ENHRY and SYGVKD. CDR3 length: 15 residues. The CDR3, as DNA: TGTGCCACCCTAGGAGGGCCTGTGGGCACAGATACGCAGTATTTT. As protein: CATLGGPVGTDTQYF.

This chain connects TRBV7-9 to TRBJ2-3, with a possible D match to TRBD2 (5 bases). V lost 2 bases to trimming and J lost 2 bases, with 14 bases between them. There are 16 residues in the CDR3. Germline V gene sequence: CDR1 SEHNR, CDR2 FQNEAQ (reference sequence). The CDR3 sequence is CASSLRAAPPTDTQYF. CDR3 coding DNA: TGTGCCAGCAGCTTAAGAGCGGCTCCTCCCACAGATACGCAGTATTTT.

The chain recombines TRBV25-1 with TRBJ1-1; TRBD1 matches 7 bases. The CDR3 totals 14 residues. The V gene's germline CDR1 is MGHDK and CDR2 SYGVNS. The V and J ends lost 5 bases and 0 bases, in that order; junction bases with no gene match: 3. In DNA, the CDR3 is TGTGCCAGCAGTCCAGGGGGTGTGAACACTGAAGCTTTCTTT. This encodes CASSPGGVNTEAFF.

The chain is built from TRBV2 and TRBJ2-7, with a possible D match to TRBD2 (6 bases). The V gene lost 7 bases and the J gene lost 2 bases, with 15 bases spanning the gap. CDR1 and CDR2 from the germline V gene are SNHLY and FYNNEI. The CDR3 has 14 residues. CDR3 sequence: CASKAGQRTYEQYF. CDR3 nucleotide sequence: TGTGCCAGCAAGGCGGGGCAAAGGACCTACGAGCAGTACTTC.

The chain couples TRBV6-5 to TRBJ1-2; no reliable D call. The CDR3 has 14 amino acids. V lost 0 bases, J lost 2 bases, and 7 bases lay in between. CDR1 and CDR2 (germline): MNHEY, SVGAGI. The CDR3 DNA reads as TGTGCCAGCAGTTACTCTTACGGGAACTATGGCTACACCTTC. Translated: CASSYSYGNYGYTF.

This rearrangement joins TRBV15 to TRBJ1-5; D is possibly TRBD1 (6 bases). The CDR3 extends over 16 amino acids. Germline CDR1 LNHNV, CDR2 YYDKDF (reference sequence). V dropped 1 base and J dropped 5 bases, with 15 bases sitting between them. DNA of the CDR3: TGTGCCACCAGCAGAGCCGAGGGGGGCCTTTATCAGCCCCAGCATTTT. It translates to CATSRAEGGLYQPQHF.

The J gene is TRBJ2-7, the V gene TRBV2; 8 nucleotides agree with TRBD2. The germline CDR1 and CDR2 sequences are SNHLY and FYNNEI. The CDR3 loop spans 15 amino acids. V lost 6 bases to trimming and J lost 3 bases; unmatched junction nucleotides: 10. CDR3 nucleotides: TGTGCCAGCAGAAACCAAGCGGGAGTGAGCTACGAGCAGTACTTC. Translation: CASRNQAGVSYEQYF. The variable domain in full, completed from reference TRBV2 and TRBJ2-7, reads EPEVTQTPSHQVTQMGQEVILRCVPISNHLYFYWYRQILGQKVEFLVSFYNNEISEKSEIFDDQFSVERPDGSNFTLKIRSTKLEDSAMYFCASRNQAGVSYEQYFGPGTRLTVT.

The chain recombines TRBV4-1 with TRBJ2-1, with D unclear. Trimming pared 0 bases from V and 7 bases from J, leaving 16 bases between. Germline CDR1 MGHRA, CDR2 YSYEKL. The CDR3 covers 16 residues. The CDR3 region has the DNA TGCGCCAGCAGCCAAGAAGGAGACGGACCAAGGAATGAGCAGTTCTTC. Translation gives CASSQEGDGPRNEQFF.

This rearrangement joins TRBV5-1 to TRBJ1-1, with TRBD1 matching over 9 bases. Trimming at V came to 1 base and at J to 3 bases, leaving 1 base not matched to a gene. The CDR3 is 14 residues long. Germline values: CDR1 SGHRS, CDR2 YFSETQ. This CDR3 is CASSLRQGDTEAFF. The CDR3 nucleotides are TGCGCCAGCAGCTTGCGACAGGGGGACACTGAAGCTTTCTTT.